The 7 T cell receptor beta chains reported below all come from one sample, sequenced in a study of response to subunit inactivated influenza vaccine. Via MiXCR, TCRdb re-called the RT-PCR reads, giving one row per CDR3 protein. The repertoire includes approximately 500,000 distinct CDR3 sequences, approximately 22% of them detected once, and about 3% sits in the top ten. The sample was also reused in another study, on T cells expressing NK-cell markers. That study adds: UMI-tagged 5'RACE template switching yielded the TCR beta cDNA.

Material: CD4+ T cells sorted from PBMCs, obtained 11 to 12 days after vaccination. These receptor sequences come from a man between 45 and 60 years old who received an inactivated influenza vaccine.

This sequence joins TRBV5-6 and TRBJ2-2, with TRBD2 matching over 7 bases. The CDR3 spans 14 residues. V dropped 5 bases and J dropped 4; count of bases not matched to a gene: 5. The germline V gene has CDR1 SGHDT and CDR2 YYEEEE. CDR3 coding DNA: TGTGCCAGCAGGCGCGGGAGAGGCACCGGGGAGCTGTTTTTT. Amino acid sequence: CASRRGRGTGELFF.

The chain uses TRBV5-6 and TRBJ2-6; no firm D call. Trimming took off 7 bases at V and 0 bases at J, with 17 bases between the two ends. The CDR3 is made up of 17 amino acids. The germline CDR1 and CDR2 sequences are SGHDT and YYEEEE. The CDR3, as DNA: TGTGCCAGCGACACTTTAGTAGCTCTCTCTGGGGCCAACGTCCTGACTTTC. Residues: CASDTLVALSGANVLTF.

The rearrangement links TRBV29-1 to TRBJ2-7; D is perhaps TRBD2 (7 bases). Germline CDR1 is SQVTM and CDR2 is ANQGSEA. V lost 4 bases and J 2 bases, leaving 9 bases between the germline ends. This CDR3 has 12 residues. This CDR3 is CSVGGGPYEQYF. The CDR3 coding sequence is TGCAGCGTTGGGGGGGGCCCCTACGAGCAGTACTTC.

For the CDR3, the DNA is TGTGCCAGCAGCTTAGTGGCTGGTAGCGGGGGATACAATGAGCAGTTCTTC. Protein: CASSLVAGSGGYNEQFF. The chain has TRBV11-2 and TRBJ2-1; 9 bases are a match to TRBD2. This CDR3 is built from 17 residues. V lost 1 base and J lost 4; bases outside the gene matches: 8. Per germline, CDR1 SGHAT and CDR2 FQNNGV.

This clonotype was recorded a few times. This chain joins TRBV27 and TRBJ2-7; no reliable D call. In germline, CDR1 is MNHEY, CDR2 SMNVEV (reference sequence). The length of the CDR3 is 11 residues. Trimming removed 3 bases from V and 6 bases from J, with 6 bases in between. This chain's CDR3 is CASSFDPEQYF. CDR3 bases: TGTGCCAGCAGTTTTGATCCCGAGCAGTACTTC.

The gene calls are TRBV18 and TRBJ2-3; TRBD1 matches 7 bases. The CDR3 has 15 amino acids. The trim removed 5 bases at V and 1 base at J, leaving 6 bases unmatched. Looked up from germline, CDR1 is KGHSH and CDR2 is LQKENI. The CDR3 protein is CASSSSGQGTDTQYF. The DNA for the CDR3 is TGTGCCAGCTCATCTTCAGGACAGGGCACAGATACGCAGTATTTT. Supplemented by reference TRBV18 and TRBJ2-3, the full variable domain reads NAGVMQNPRHLVRRRGQEARLRCSPMKGHSHVYWYRQLPEEGLKFMVYLQKENIIDESGMPKERFSAEFPKEGPSILRIQQVVRGDSAAYFCASSSSGQGTDTQYFGPGTRLTVL.

This clonotype was seen more than once but under ten times. V and J are TRBV6-1 and TRBJ1-5; the D gene is possibly TRBD1 (5 bases). This CDR3 is 13 amino acids long. The V and J ends lost 1 base and 6 bases respectively, with 7 bases between them. Per the germline V gene, CDR1 is MNHNS and CDR2 is SASEGT. The DNA for the CDR3 is TGTGCCAGCAGTGAAGAGAGGGGTCAGCCCCAGCATTTT. It encodes CASSEERGQPQHF.